The 24 T cell receptor beta chains presented below share a single source sample, sequenced in a study of blood T cell repertoires in COVID-19. The data were produced by immunoSEQ multiplex PCR, yet TCRdb's version contains in-frame clones alone and is incomplete. The table includes about 100,000 clones, just over 85% detected once. The sample consisted of peripheral blood. Receptors were obtained from a human donor in a cohort sampled during active COVID-19.

The chain employs TRBV10-3 and TRBJ2-7; TRBD2 agrees at 12 bases. Germline V gives CDR1 ENHRY, CDR2 SYGVKD. Trimming removed 4 bases from V and 0 bases from J; junction bases left unmatched: 4. CDR3 size: 16 residues. The CDR3: CAISGRLAGVSYEQYF. The CDR3 bases are TGTGCCATCAGTGGTCGACTAGCGGGAGTCTCCTACGAGCAGTACTTC.

The rearrangement uses TRBV19 and TRBJ2-7; D remains ambiguous. Trimming took 1 base from V and 2 from J, leaving 9 bases between them. From germline, CDR1 is LNHDA and CDR2 SQIVND (reference sequence). The CDR3 sequence is 14 residues long. This CDR3 reads CASSIGRGAYEQYF. In nucleotides, the CDR3 is TGTGCCAGTAGTATAGGGAGAGGTGCCTACGAGCAGTACTTC. Filled out from reference TRBV19 and TRBJ2-7, the complete variable domain reads DGGITQSPKYLFRKEGQNVTLSCEQNLNHDAMYWYRQDPGQGLRLIYYSQIVNDFQKGDIAEGYSVSREKKESFPLTVTSAQKNPTAFYLCASSIGRGAYEQYFGPGTRLTVT.

V gene TRBV5-1 combines with J gene TRBJ1-1, with TRBD1 matching over 9 bases. The trim removed 4 bases at V and 0 bases at J, leaving 7 bases unmatched. Germline CDR1 and CDR2: SGHRS and YFSETQ. This CDR3 contains 16 residues. CDR3 nucleotides: TGCGCCAGCAGCCATCGTTGGACAGGGGTGAACACTGAAGCTTTCTTT. Its translation is CASSHRWTGVNTEAFF.

V gene TRBV5-4 combines with J gene TRBJ2-7, with 14 positions matching TRBD2. Germline assignment: CDR1 SGHNT and CDR2 YYREEE (reference sequence). Germline trimming cut 0 bases from V and 4 bases from J; bases unmatched to any gene: 0. This CDR3 region has 15 residues. The CDR3 here is CASSLGTSGRYEQYF. Here the CDR3 DNA reads TGTGCCAGCAGCTTGGGGACTAGCGGGAGGTACGAGCAGTACTTC.

This chain connects TRBV4-1 to TRBJ2-3; 7 bases agree with TRBD2. This CDR3 contains 16 residues. Per the germline V gene, CDR1 is MGHRA and CDR2 is YSYEKL. J was trimmed by 0 bases and V by 1 base; bases with no gene match: 4. CDR3 loop: CASSQGVSGSTDTQYF. The CDR3 bases are TGCGCCAGCAGCCAAGGTGTTAGCGGGAGCACAGATACGCAGTATTTT.

This clone was seen a single time. The gene calls are TRBV5-1 and TRBJ1-6; the D is unclear. The V and J ends lost 0 bases and 7 bases respectively, with 11 bases between them. CDR1 is SGHRS, CDR2 YFSETQ, per germline. This CDR3 spans 15 amino acids. This chain's CDR3 is CASSLEAGFNSPLHF. CDR3 sequence (DNA): TGCGCCAGCAGCTTGGAGGCAGGATTCAATTCACCCCTCCACTTT.

The rearrangement joins TRBV20-1 to TRBJ2-1; 8 bases agree with TRBD2. CDR1 DFQATT and CDR2 SNEGSKA come from the germline V gene (reference sequence). V trimming: 3 bases; J trimming: 10 bases; junction bases outside the gene matches: 14. The CDR3 is 15 amino acids. The DNA for the CDR3 is TGCAGTGCTAGTTCCCAGGGGAGCGGGAGCAGCGAGCAGTTCTTC. Residues: CSASSQGSGSSEQFF.

The chain recombines TRBV7-2 with TRBJ2-3; 7 nucleotides align to TRBD2. V gave up 3 bases and J gave up 3 bases; unmatched junction bases: 6. This CDR3 spans 15 amino acids. Germline CDR1 and CDR2: SGHTA and FQGNSA. The CDR3 region has the DNA TGTGCCAGCAGCTTTAGCGGGTGGGGGACAGATACGCAGTATTTT. Its translation: CASSFSGWGTDTQYF.

V is TRBV9 and J is TRBJ1-2; no firm D call. There are 13 residues in the CDR3. V dropped 3 bases and J dropped 7 bases, with 13 bases sitting between them. Germline CDR1 and CDR2: SGDLS and YYNGEE. CDR3 nucleotides: TGTGCCAGCAGCGGTGGGAGCTCAACTGGCTACACCTTC. This sequence encodes CASSGGSSTGYTF.

The chain links TRBV30 to TRBJ1-1; no reliable D call. Germline lookup yields CDR1 GTSNPN and CDR2 SVGIG (reference sequence). CDR3 length: 13 residues. V was trimmed by 3 bases and J by 7 bases, leaving 15 bases between them. CDR3 amino acids: CAWSPYLSGEAFF. For the CDR3, the DNA is TGTGCCTGGAGCCCGTACCTGTCGGGTGAAGCTTTCTTT.

This clone came up a few times. Compared with germline, one end of the junction differs, possibly owing to a read error. This chain connects TRBV5-6 to TRBJ2-7, with 7 bases lining up with TRBD1. The V gene's germline CDR1 is SGHDT and CDR2 YYEEEE. This CDR3 is 13 amino acids long. This CDR3 reads CASSLGDRPRTDF. CDR3 bases: TGTGCCAGCAGCTTGGGGGACAGACCGAGAACTGACTTC.

The genes are TRBV6-5 and TRBJ2-7; a weak D match, TRBD1 (6 bases). The CDR3 is 11 residues long. Germline loops: CDR1 MNHEY, CDR2 SVGAGI. V lost 8 bases to trimming and J lost 2 bases, with 7 bases between them. The CDR3 sequence is CASQGTYEQYF. In DNA, the CDR3 is TGTGCCAGCCAGGGGACCTACGAGCAGTACTTC.

This sequence joins TRBV7-6 and TRBJ2-5; TRBD2 matches 10 bases. The germline CDR1 and CDR2 sequences are SGHVS and FNYEAQ. This CDR3 has 17 amino acids. Trimming removed 2 bases from V and 1 base from J; junction bases left unmatched: 7. The CDR3 reads CASSLFLAGDLQETQYF. In DNA, the CDR3 is TGTGCCAGCAGCTTATTTCTAGCGGGAGACCTCCAAGAGACCCAGTACTTC.

The V gene is TRBV27, the J gene TRBJ2-1, with a weak D call TRBD1 (5 bases). CDR3 length equals 15 residues. V gave up 6 bases and J gave up 12 bases, with 24 bases separating them. In germline, CDR1 is MNHEY, CDR2 SMNVEV (reference sequence). CDR3 in DNA: TGTGCCAGCAGCGGATTCCCAACCCGGCAGGGAAGGCAGTTCTTC. Amino acid sequence: CASSGFPTRQGRQFF.

The chain couples TRBV15 to TRBJ2-3, with 10 bases that match TRBD1. The CDR3 sequence is 16 residues long. The germline gives CDR1 LNHNV, CDR2 YYDKDF (reference sequence). The ends lost 5 bases at V and 0 bases at J; junction bases unmatched: 5. CDR3 sequence (DNA): TGTGCCACCAGCGGGGGACAGGGGAGGAGCACAGATACGCAGTATTTT. Encoded protein: CATSGGQGRSTDTQYF.

The chain carries TRBV6-5 and TRBJ1-5; 8 positions agree with TRBD1. CDR3 size: 14 residues. Germline values: CDR1 MNHEY, CDR2 SVGAGI. The J segment lost 5 bases and the V segment lost 5 bases, leaving 5 bases of the junction unmatched. The CDR3 coding sequence is TGTGCCAGCAGTCGGACAGGGCGAGATCAGCCCCAGCATTTT. This encodes CASSRTGRDQPQHF.

About this clone itself: An end of the junction does not agree with germline; a read error may underlie this. The gene calls are TRBV27 and TRBJ2-6, with 12 positions matching TRBD2. The CDR3 runs to 17 residues. CDR1 and CDR2 from the germline V gene are MNHEY and SMNVEV (reference sequence). The CDR3 coding sequence is TGTGCCAGCAGAGGACTAGCGGGAACCTCTAGGGCCAACGTCCTGACTTTC. It codes for CASRGLAGTSRANVLTF.

The V call is TRBV6-5, the J call TRBJ2-7, with a weak D call TRBD2 (6 bases). Per germline, CDR1 MNHEY and CDR2 SVGAGI. This CDR3 comprises 12 residues. V was clipped by 8 bases and J by 1 base, with 9 bases between them. CDR3 DNA sequence: TGTGCCAGCGTAGGGAGGTCCTACGAGCAGTACTTC. Protein sequence: CASVGRSYEQYF.

The chain recombines TRBV4-1 with TRBJ2-3; TRBD1 aligns across 8 bases. Germline V gives CDR1 MGHRA, CDR2 YSYEKL. V shed 3 bases, J shed 2 bases, and the junction held 10 bases outside the gene matches. The CDR3 loop spans 17 amino acids. The CDR3: CASSQIRPGGDTDTQYF. CDR3 bases: TGCGCCAGCAGCCAGATTAGACCAGGGGGCGACACAGATACGCAGTATTTT.

V gene TRBV5-1 combines with J gene TRBJ1-2, with a possible D match to TRBD1 (6 bases). Trimming left V 0 bases short and J 6 bases short, with 12 bases between. The CDR3 consists of 14 residues. Germline V CDR1 and CDR2: SGHRS, YFSETQ. CDR3 residues: CASSLAGTTNGYTF. The CDR3 DNA reads as TGCGCCAGCAGCTTGGCCGGGACAACAAATGGCTACACCTTC.

V and J are TRBV7-6 and TRBJ2-7, with 9 bases identical to TRBD1. Trimming at V came to 5 bases and at J to 6 bases, leaving 8 bases not matched to a gene. CDR3 size: 14 residues. Germline V CDR1 and CDR2: SGHVS, FNYEAQ. The CDR3 spells CASSPSTGGAEQYF. CDR3 in DNA: TGTGCCAGCAGCCCGAGTACAGGGGGCGCCGAGCAGTACTTC.

The V and J genes are TRBV7-9 and TRBJ2-1; D is undetermined. V was clipped by 3 bases and J by 6 bases, with 3 bases between them. The CDR3 has 11 amino acids. The germline CDR1 and CDR2 sequences are SEHNR and FQNEAQ (reference sequence). CDR3 DNA sequence: TGTGCCAGCAGCTTGCGCAATGAGCAGTTCTTC. It translates to CASSLRNEQFF.

The chain combines TRBV25-1 with TRBJ1-4, with D tentatively TRBD1 (5 bases). Per germline, CDR1 MGHDK and CDR2 SYGVNS. Trimming pared 8 bases from V and 7 bases from J, leaving 20 bases between. This CDR3 region has 15 residues. As DNA, the CDR3 is TGTGCCAGCGGGGGTTATTATGGGGGGAGTGAAAAACTGTTTTTT. Protein product: CASGGYYGGSEKLFF.

This clone was recorded only once. V usage is TRBV30 and J usage is TRBJ2-5; 7 nucleotides match TRBD2. This CDR3 has 13 amino acids. Germline CDR1 is GTSNPN and CDR2 is SVGIG (reference sequence). Trimming at V came to 5 bases and at J to 3 bases, leaving 6 bases not matched to a gene. This CDR3 reads CAWATGLKETQYF. The CDR3 nucleotides read TGTGCCTGGGCTACGGGACTAAAAGAGACCCAGTACTTC. Full variable domain (rest looked up from reference TRBV30 and TRBJ2-5): SQTIHQWPATLVQPVGSPLSLECTVEGTSNPNLYWYRQAAGRGLQLLFYSVGIGQISSEVPQNLSASRPQDRQFILSSKKLLLSDSGFYLCAWATGLKETQYFGPGTRLLVL.